The 10 T cell receptor beta chains below come from one sample, sequenced in a study of T cells in Graves' hyperthyroidism and ophthalmopathy. Template material for amplifying TCR beta CDR3 regions consisted of RNA transcripts. An initial round of RT-PCR targeting the TCR CDR3 relied on the HTBI primer set. One entry per CDR3 protein, called by TCRdb with MiXCR from the multiplex PCR reads. The top ten clones hold about 26% of a sample with more than 300,000 distinct CDR3 sequences, roughly 13% of them seen once. Sequenced material: blood. These receptors came from a woman in her twenties or thirties with Graves' hyperthyroidism.

This clonotype appeared many times. The CDR3: CASSFNRLAGDHEQYF. The CDR3 DNA sequence: TGTGCCAGCAGTTTTAACCGACTAGCGGGAGACCACGAGCAGTACTTC. The genes are TRBV28 and TRBJ2-7, with 12 positions matching TRBD2. The V gene end was trimmed by 3 bases and the J gene end by 5 bases; junction bases not matched to a gene: 8. This CDR3 region has 16 residues. The germline CDR1 and CDR2 sequences are MDHEN and SYDVKM.

The gene calls are TRBV19 and TRBJ2-2; D possibly corresponds to TRBD2 (6 bases). The V gene lost 9 bases and the J gene lost 4 bases, with 12 bases spanning the gap. The germline CDR1 and CDR2 sequences are LNHDA and SQIVND (reference sequence). The CDR3 extends over 13 amino acids. CDR3 in amino acids: CASKLSGTGELFF. CDR3 sequence (DNA): TGTGCCAGCAAACTTAGCGGCACCGGGGAGCTGTTTTTT.

This clonotype was recorded at least ten times. As DNA, the CDR3 is TGCAGTGCTTCGGACAGGGACTACGAGCAGTACTTC. It is translated as CSASDRDYEQYF. The genes are TRBV20-1 and TRBJ2-7, with 8 bases that match TRBD1. Germline CDR1 reads DFQATT; CDR2 reads SNEGSKA (reference sequence). V gave up 5 bases and J gave up 3 bases; unmatched junction bases: 3. The CDR3 extends over 12 amino acids.

This clonotype was recorded at least ten times. V usage is TRBV28 and J usage is TRBJ2-1; D remains ambiguous. The germline V gene has CDR1 MDHEN and CDR2 SYDVKM. V was clipped by 5 bases and J by 0 bases, with 5 bases between them. The CDR3 is 13 amino acids. DNA for the CDR3: TGTGCCAGCAGTGACACCTCCTACAATGAGCAGTTCTTC. This translates into CASSDTSYNEQFF.

This clonotype was found many times. The V and J genes are TRBV28 and TRBJ2-2, with 8 bases that match TRBD1. The CDR3 is 16 residues long. Germline V gene data show CDR1 as MDHEN and CDR2 as SYDVKM. V shed 3 bases, J shed 6 bases, and the junction held 9 bases outside the gene matches. The DNA for the CDR3 is TGTGCCAGCAGTTTCAGGGGGCGCGTATGGGCCGGGGAGCTGTTTTTT. Protein sequence: CASSFRGRVWAGELFF.

In the case of this clonotype: A read error may explain this, as a much larger clone is one base away. The gene calls are TRBV7-8 and TRBJ1-1, with 7 bases fitting TRBD1. Losses at the gene ends were 5 bases for V and 3 bases for J; bases not matched to a gene: 12. The CDR3 length is 16 residues. Germline lookup yields CDR1 SGHVS and CDR2 FQNEAQ. CDR3 sequence: CASSPREGARDTEAFF. The CDR3 bases are TGTGCCAGCAGCCCCCGGGAGGGGGCCCGGGACACTGAAGCTTTCTTT.

This clonotype appeared many times. The chain links TRBV7-9 to TRBJ2-1; 8 bases agree with TRBD1. The CDR3 contains 15 residues. With V trimmed by 4 bases and J by 0 bases, 2 bases remained unmatched. In germline, CDR1 is SEHNR, CDR2 FQNEAQ (reference sequence). The CDR3 loop reads CASSSDRASYNEQFF. The CDR3 coding sequence is TGTGCCAGCAGCTCGGACAGGGCCTCCTACAATGAGCAGTTCTTC.

The chain uses TRBV5-8 and TRBJ2-3; TRBD2 matches at 8 bases. There are 17 residues in the CDR3. CDR1 SGHTS and CDR2 YDEGEE come from the germline V gene. Trimming removed 2 bases from V and 3 bases from J; junction bases left unmatched: 11. CDR3: CASSFESSGSRTDTQYF. The DNA of the CDR3 is TGTGCCAGCAGCTTTGAATCGAGCGGGAGCAGAACAGATACGCAGTATTTT.

There are a few counts of this clonotype. The CDR3 spells CAWESAYEQYF. The CDR3, as DNA: TGTGCCTGGGAATCGGCGTACGAGCAGTACTTC. This chain connects TRBV30 to TRBJ2-7; unclear D gene. The CDR3 covers 11 residues. The germline V and J ends were trimmed by 5 bases and 4 bases, with 9 bases remaining between them. The germline CDR1 and CDR2 sequences are GTSNPN and SVGIG (reference sequence).

The sample holds many counts of this clonotype. Here the CDR3 reads CSVGLADANYGYTF. CDR3 nucleotide sequence: TGCAGCGTTGGTTTGGCAGACGCTAACTATGGCTACACCTTC. The chain recombines TRBV29-1 with TRBJ1-2; D unresolved. Trimming took off 4 bases at V and 0 bases at J, with 12 bases between the two ends. The germline V gene has CDR1 SQVTM and CDR2 ANQGSEA. This CDR3 has 14 amino acids.